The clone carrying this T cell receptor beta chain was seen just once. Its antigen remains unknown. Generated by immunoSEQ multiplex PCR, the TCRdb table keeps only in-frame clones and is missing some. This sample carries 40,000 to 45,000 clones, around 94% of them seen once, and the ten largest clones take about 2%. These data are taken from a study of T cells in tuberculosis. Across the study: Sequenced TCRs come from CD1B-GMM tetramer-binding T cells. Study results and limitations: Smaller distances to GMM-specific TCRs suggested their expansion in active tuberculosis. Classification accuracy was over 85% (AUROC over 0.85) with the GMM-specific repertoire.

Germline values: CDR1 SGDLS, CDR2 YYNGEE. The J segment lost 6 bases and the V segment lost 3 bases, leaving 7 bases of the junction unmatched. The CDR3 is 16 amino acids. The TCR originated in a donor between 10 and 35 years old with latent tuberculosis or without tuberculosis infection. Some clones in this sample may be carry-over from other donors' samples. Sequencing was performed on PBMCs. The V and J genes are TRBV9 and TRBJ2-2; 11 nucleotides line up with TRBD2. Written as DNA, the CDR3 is TGTGCCAGCAGCGCAAAACTAGCGGGAGTCCCCGGGGAGCTGTTTTTT. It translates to CASSAKLAGVPGELFF.